This record covers a single T cell receptor beta chain. Antigen: not known. This sample was taken from a study of cytomegalovirus exposure and HLA in healthy donors. Amplification used 60 Vbeta primers and 13 Jbeta primers. Profiled with immunoSEQ multiplex PCR; TCRdb holds only in-frame clones, not every one. The table has about 150,000 clones, about 80% seen once. After removal of 8 bases from V and 4 bases from J, the junction contained 6 bases not matched to a gene. CDR3 length: 15 amino acids. Germline V gene data show CDR1 as KGHSH and CDR2 as LQKENI. Study-level points and caveats: Equally common other TCR beta chains were less clonally expanded than HLA-associated ones, a later analysis found. In an earlier analysis, about 87% or about 30%: the productive usage of most TCR beta V segments. Indistinguishability led to the exclusion of some V segments, TRBV6-2 and TRBV6-3 included.

Donors counted as nominally healthy when sampled, yet unrecorded immune exposures were likely. The V call is TRBV18, the J call TRBJ2-2; 11 positions match TRBD1. Sequenced sample: PBMCs. The sequence was collected from a woman between 40 and 55 years old in good health and CMV-seronegative. CDR3 bases: TGTGCCAGCCTCGCCGGGACAGGGGGCACCGGGGAGCTGTTTTTT. Translated, it gives CASLAGTGGTGELFF.